The rows below give T cell receptor beta chains drawn from one sample of a study of shared clonotypes between healthy human individuals. The assay was immunoSEQ multiplex PCR, and TCRdb's table has in-frame clones only and misses some. The top ten hold roughly 0.36% of the sample, which has approximately 2.3 million clones, more than 85% seen once. The sequenced sample was naive CD4+ T cells from PBMCs. The source is a man between 18 and 29 years old in good health. Some clones in this sample may be carry-over from other donors' samples. CDR3s include the opening cysteine and the closing phenylalanine or tryptophan. Each record gives: J gene, clone size, V gene, D gene, CDR3 DNA, CDR3 protein. The D gene is left open where the match is weak. Only some rows state a clone size, as once, few, many or a class for expanded clones.

>TRBJ2-5|NA|TRBV5-4|NA
TGTGCCAGCAGCTTAACTTCGATTGTCCAGGGAGAGACCCAGTACTTC
CASSLTSIVQGETQYF
>TRBJ2-1|NA|TRBV5-1|TRBD1
TGCGCCAGCAGCTTGAATGTAGGGGGCATCTACAATGAGCAGTTCTTC
CASSLNVGGIYNEQFF
>TRBJ2-1|NA|TRBV5-4|TRBD2
TGTGCCAGCAGCTTGGCCTTAGCGGGCTTGGTTGAGCAGTTCTTC
CASSLALAGLVEQFF
>TRBJ2-5|NA|TRBV7-9|NA
TGTGCCAGCAGCGACCCCCCCGAAGCCACCCAGTACTTC
CASSDPPEATQYF
>TRBJ2-7|NA|TRBV19|TRBD2
TGTGCCAGTAGCGCGACTAGCTTGTTCTACGAGCAGTACTTC
CASSATSLFYEQYF
>TRBJ2-5|once|TRBV5-1|NA
TGCGCCAGCAGCGCCTACCGGGACGAGACCCAGTACTTC
CASSAYRDETQYF
>TRBJ2-5|NA|TRBV13|TRBD2
TGTGCCAGCAGCTTAAGGGGAGAAGGCGGGAGGCGTAGGCAAGAGACCCAGTACTTC
CASSLRGEGGRRRQETQYF
>TRBJ2-3|NA|TRBV5-6|NA
TGTGCCAGCAGCTTGGTAGGGCCACCCACGGCAGATACGCAGTATTTT
CASSLVGPPTADTQYF
>TRBJ1-5|NA|TRBV19|NA
TGTGCCAGTAGTGCCGGGGGGGGAGATCAGCCCCAGCATTTT
CASSAGGGDQPQHF
>TRBJ1-2|NA|TRBV7-2|NA
TGTGCCAGCAGCTTAGGATTCGGGGGCTATGGCTACACCTTC
CASSLGFGGYGYTF
>TRBJ2-3|NA|TRBV7-2|NA
TGTGCCAGCAGCTCCCCCCCCGCAGATACGCAGTATTTT
CASSSPPADTQYF
>TRBJ2-3|NA|TRBV9|NA
TGTGCCAGCAGCGTGTTAGGACAGATACTCACAGATACGCAGTATTTT
CASSVLGQILTDTQYF
>TRBJ1-5|NA|TRBV18|NA
TGTGCCAGCTCACCAGGGGCCGGTCAGCCCCAGCATTTT
CASSPGAGQPQHF
>TRBJ2-1|NA|TRBV7-2|NA
TGTGCCAGCCGGCCGGGGCGGTTAACTTACAATGAGCAGTTCTTC
CASRPGRLTYNEQFF
>TRBJ1-2|NA|TRBV9|NA
TGTGCCAGCAGCGGACCAAACCAACCAATTCGGGGGGTGTATGGCTACACCTTC
CASSGPNQPIRGVYGYTF
>TRBJ1-6|NA|TRBV9|NA
TGTGCCAGCAGCGTAGTGGGGACAAGTAATTCACCCCTCCACTTT
CASSVVGTSNSPLHF
>TRBJ2-5|NA|TRBV18|TRBD2
TGTGCCAGCTCAAAAATGACTAGCGGAGCACAAGAGACCCAGTACTTC
CASSKMTSGAQETQYF
>TRBJ2-1|NA|TRBV5-6|NA
TGTGCCAGCAGTATGTCTGGGACACCGAATAATGAGCAGTTCTTC
CASSMSGTPNNEQFF
>TRBJ2-1|NA|TRBV7-3|TRBD1
TGTGCCAGCAGCTTAAGGTCGGGGACAGGGCCCGGTGAGCAGTTCTTC
CASSLRSGTGPGEQFF
>TRBJ1-4|NA|TRBV5-1|NA
TGCGCCAGCAGCTTGGCTGACCGAACTAATGAAAAACTGTTTTTT
CASSLADRTNEKLFF
>TRBJ2-7|NA|TRBV5-4|NA
TGTGCCAGCAGCCAACCAGGCTACGGAGAGCAGTACTTC
CASSQPGYGEQYF
>TRBJ1-5|once|TRBV19|TRBD1
TGTGCCAGTAGTTTTGGACAGGGGGCGGGGTGGCGCAATCAGCCCCAGCATTTT
CASSFGQGAGWRNQPQHF
>TRBJ1-5|once|TRBV9|TRBD1
TGTGCCAGCTCAGGGGGGCCATATAGCAATCAGCCCCAGCATTTT
CASSGGPYSNQPQHF
>TRBJ2-7|once|TRBV28|TRBD2
TGTGTCTCGGCGGGGGGACCCTACGAGCAGTACTTC
CVSAGGPYEQYF
>TRBJ1-5|NA|TRBV15|NA
TGTGCCACCAGCAGAGAAGGCAGGGGCCAGCCCCAGCATTTT
CATSREGRGQPQHF
>TRBJ2-7|NA|TRBV7-2|TRBD2
TGTGCCAGCAGCTTAGCACTAGCGGGAGGTCCGTACTTC
CASSLALAGGPYF
>TRBJ2-1|NA|TRBV7-2|NA
TGTGCCAGCAGCTTCCGGGACACCCTTAGGAATGAGCAGTTCTTC
CASSFRDTLRNEQFF
>TRBJ2-5|NA|TRBV6-5|NA
TGTGCCAGCAGAGTCCCTGGGGTTTTGGGGACCCAGTACTTC
CASRVPGVLGTQYF
>TRBJ1-5|NA|TRBV6-1|NA
TGTGCCAGCAGGGATGGGGGAGATCAGCCCCAGCATTTT
CASRDGGDQPQHF
>TRBJ2-7|NA|TRBV18|NA
TGTGCCAGCTCACCATCCCCCGGGATTAACGACGAGCAGTACTTC
CASSPSPGINDEQYF
>TRBJ1-5|few|TRBV28|TRBD1
TGTGCCAGCAGCCAAGGGACAGGGATTTACCAGCCCCAGCATTTT
CASSQGTGIYQPQHF
>TRBJ2-1|NA|TRBV11-2|TRBD2
TGTGCCAGCAGCTTAGTGCGGCGGGAGCGATCGTACAATGAGCAGTTCTTC
CASSLVRRERSYNEQFF
>TRBJ2-2|NA|TRBV11-2|NA
TGTGCCAGCAAATGGAGCGGGGAGCTGTTTTTT
CASKWSGELFF
>TRBJ2-2|NA|TRBV28|NA
TGTGCCAGCAGCCCCCCAGCGGGTCTCACCGGGGAGCTGTTTTTT
CASSPPAGLTGELFF
>TRBJ2-7|NA|TRBV29-1|TRBD2
TGCAGCGTTGAAGGGCCTAGCGGATCCTACGAGCAGTACTTC
CSVEGPSGSYEQYF
>TRBJ2-1|NA|TRBV18|TRBD2
TGTGCCAGCTCCGAAGGACTAGCGGGGGCCAATGAGCAGTTCTTC
CASSEGLAGANEQFF
>TRBJ2-5|NA|TRBV5-1|NA
TGCGCCAGCAGCCCGGTACCACAAGAGACCCAGTACTTC
CASSPVPQETQYF
>TRBJ1-2|few|TRBV6-5|NA
TGTGCCAGCCAAGATTCCTATGGCTACACCTTC
CASQDSYGYTF
>TRBJ1-2|NA|TRBV4-1|TRBD1
TGCGCCAGCAGCCAAGATGATCGGGACAGGGGCTATGGCTACACCTTC
CASSQDDRDRGYGYTF
>TRBJ1-1|NA|TRBV6-5|TRBD1
TGTGCCAGCAGTTCTTGGACAGGGCTTGAAGCTTTCTTT
CASSSWTGLEAFF
>TRBJ1-5|NA|TRBV19|NA
TGTGCCAGTAGTCTCGGGCTAGACGGCAAGCCCCAGCATTTT
CASSLGLDGKPQHF
>TRBJ2-3|NA|TRBV7-3|NA
TGTGCCAGCAGCTTAACCCAGGGCGTGGATACGCAGTATTTT
CASSLTQGVDTQYF
>TRBJ2-3|NA|TRBV7-8|NA
TGTGCCAGCACCCGGGCAGATACGCAGTATTTT
CASTRADTQYF
>TRBJ2-7|NA|TRBV6-6|NA
TGTGCCAGCAGTTACTCGGATAGCGGCACCTACGAGCAGTACTTC
CASSYSDSGTYEQYF
>TRBJ1-2|NA|TRBV29-1|NA
TGCAGCGTTGAGCAGACTTATGGCTACACCTTC
CSVEQTYGYTF
>TRBJ2-3|NA|TRBV19|NA
TGTGCCAGTAGTATGTCGAACAGCCGCCCAGATACGCAGTATTTT
CASSMSNSRPDTQYF